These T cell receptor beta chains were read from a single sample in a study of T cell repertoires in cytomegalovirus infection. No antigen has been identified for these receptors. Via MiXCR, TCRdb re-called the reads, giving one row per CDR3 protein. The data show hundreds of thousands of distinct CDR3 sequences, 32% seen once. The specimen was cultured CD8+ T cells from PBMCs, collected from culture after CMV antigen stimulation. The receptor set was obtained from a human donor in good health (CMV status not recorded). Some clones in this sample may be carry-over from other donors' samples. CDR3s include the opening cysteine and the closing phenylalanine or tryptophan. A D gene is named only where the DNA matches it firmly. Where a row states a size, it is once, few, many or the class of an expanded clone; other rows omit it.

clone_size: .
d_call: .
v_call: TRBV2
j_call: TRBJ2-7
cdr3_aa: CASSDIGVASYEQYF
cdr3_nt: TGTGCCAGCAGTGACATTGGCGTCGCCTCCTACGAGCAGTACTTC

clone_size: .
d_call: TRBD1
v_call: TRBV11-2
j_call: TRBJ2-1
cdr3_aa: CASSLRDRERNEQFF
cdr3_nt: TGTGCCAGCAGCTTACGGGACAGAGAGCGCAATGAGCAGTTCTTC

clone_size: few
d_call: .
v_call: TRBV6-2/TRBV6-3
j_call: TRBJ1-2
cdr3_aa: CASSYSTGGYTF
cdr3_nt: TGTGCCAGCAGTTACTCGACTGGTGGCTACACCTTC

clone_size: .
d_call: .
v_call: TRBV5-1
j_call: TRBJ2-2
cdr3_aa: CASSPSASTGELFF
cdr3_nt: TGCGCCAGCAGCCCGTCAGCTAGCACCGGGGAGCTGTTTTTT

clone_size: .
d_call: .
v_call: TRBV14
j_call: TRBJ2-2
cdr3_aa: CASSQDADGTGELFF
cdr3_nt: TGTGCCAGCAGCCAAGATGCGGACGGCACCGGGGAGCTGTTTTTT

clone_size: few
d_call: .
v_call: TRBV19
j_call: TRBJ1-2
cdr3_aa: CASSTAGVSYGYTF
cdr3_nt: TGTGCCAGTAGTACTGCAGGCGTTTCCTATGGCTACACCTTC

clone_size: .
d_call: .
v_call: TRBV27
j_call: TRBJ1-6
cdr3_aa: CASSLVTYNSPLHF
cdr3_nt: TGTGCCAGCAGCCTGGTAACCTATAATTCACCCCTCCACTTT

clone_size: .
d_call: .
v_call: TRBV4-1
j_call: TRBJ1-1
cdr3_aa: CASSQVLPGPPKGNTEAFF
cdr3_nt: TGCGCCAGCAGCCAGGTCCTCCCGGGACCTCCCAAGGGGAACACTGAAGCTTTCTTT

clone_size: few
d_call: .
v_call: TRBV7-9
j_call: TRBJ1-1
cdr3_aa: CASRLLGLNTEAFF
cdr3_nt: TGTGCCAGCCGACTGCTCGGATTGAACACTGAAGCTTTCTTT

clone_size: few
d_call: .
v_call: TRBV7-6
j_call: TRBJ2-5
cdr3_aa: CASGQGSGETQYF
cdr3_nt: TGTGCCAGCGGGCAGGGGTCCGGAGAGACCCAGTACTTC

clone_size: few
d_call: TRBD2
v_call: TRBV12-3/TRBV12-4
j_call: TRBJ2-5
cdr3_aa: CASTPGTSGGGETQYF
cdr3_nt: TGTGCCAGCACCCCTGGGACTAGCGGGGGTGGAGAGACCCAGTACTTC

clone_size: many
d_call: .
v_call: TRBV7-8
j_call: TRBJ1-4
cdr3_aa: CASSYGINEKLFF
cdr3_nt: TGTGCCAGCAGCTACGGGATTAATGAAAAACTGTTTTTT

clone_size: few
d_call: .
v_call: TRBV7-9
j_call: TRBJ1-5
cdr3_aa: CASSRLSGTPPQHF
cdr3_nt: TGTGCCAGCAGTCGTCTCTCGGGCACTCCGCCCCAGCATTTT

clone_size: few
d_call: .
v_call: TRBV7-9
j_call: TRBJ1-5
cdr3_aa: CASSLAGTGDQPQHF
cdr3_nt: TGTGCCAGCAGCTTAGCGGGAACAGGTGATCAGCCCCAGCATTTT

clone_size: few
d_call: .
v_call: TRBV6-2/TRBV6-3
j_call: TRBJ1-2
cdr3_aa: CASSYFGGAYGYTF
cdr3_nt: TGTGCCAGCAGTTACTTTGGAGGGGCCTATGGCTACACCTTC

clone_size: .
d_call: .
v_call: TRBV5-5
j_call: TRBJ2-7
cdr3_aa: CASSLSTLRNVYEQYF
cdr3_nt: TGTGCCAGCAGCTTGTCGACGCTTCGGAACGTCTACGAGCAGTACTTC

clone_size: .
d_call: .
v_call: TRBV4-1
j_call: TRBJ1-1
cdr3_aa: CASSQVAVNTEAFF
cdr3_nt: TGCGCCAGCAGCCAAGTGGCAGTGAACACTGAAGCTTTCTTT

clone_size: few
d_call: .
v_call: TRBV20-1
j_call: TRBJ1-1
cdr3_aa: CSAHQFRMIGPEAFF
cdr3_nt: TGCAGTGCTCACCAGTTTCGGATGATAGGGCCTGAAGCTTTCTTT